This T cell receptor (beta chain) appears in the sequencing data of a study of blood T cell repertoires in COVID-19. Looking at the study overall: T cells, B-cell-depleted T cells, or PBMCs provided the cDNA or gDNA that served as material.

Germline CDR1 is SQVTM and CDR2 is ANQGSEA. The CDR3 is 12 amino acids. Trimming removed 1 base from V and 0 bases from J, with 3 bases in between. Measured with immunoSEQ multiplex PCR; TCRdb has only the in-frame clones, and not every one. The table shows approximately 210,000 clones, with about 90% occurring only once. The chain recombines TRBV29-1 with TRBJ1-1; D is ambiguous. The sample consisted of peripheral blood. The sequence derives from a woman in her 70s with acute or convalescent COVID-19. CDR3 coding DNA: TGCAGCGTTGAAGGAGTGAACACTGAAGCTTTCTTT. It is translated as CSVEGVNTEAFF.